The present T cell receptor beta chain was sequenced within a study of shared clonotypes between healthy human individuals. Germline V lookup: CDR1 LNHDA, CDR2 SQIVND (reference sequence). This CDR3 is built from 11 residues. V lost 3 bases, J lost 7 bases, and 6 bases lay in between. Concerning this clone itself: In the same sample, other DNA sequences code for this CDR3.

Produced via immunoSEQ multiplex PCR; TCRdb's table is partial and in-frame only. The sample shows millions of clones, approximately 90% of them seen only once. The genes are TRBV19 and TRBJ2-5; tentatively, D is TRBD1 (5 bases). Sample: naive CD4+ T cells sorted from blood. Indicated subset: CD45RA+ positively selected. The receptor was derived from a man aged 18 to 29 in good health. CDR3 sequence: CASSIQGTQYF. CDR3 sequence (DNA): TGTGCCAGTAGTATCCAGGGGACCCAGTACTTC.